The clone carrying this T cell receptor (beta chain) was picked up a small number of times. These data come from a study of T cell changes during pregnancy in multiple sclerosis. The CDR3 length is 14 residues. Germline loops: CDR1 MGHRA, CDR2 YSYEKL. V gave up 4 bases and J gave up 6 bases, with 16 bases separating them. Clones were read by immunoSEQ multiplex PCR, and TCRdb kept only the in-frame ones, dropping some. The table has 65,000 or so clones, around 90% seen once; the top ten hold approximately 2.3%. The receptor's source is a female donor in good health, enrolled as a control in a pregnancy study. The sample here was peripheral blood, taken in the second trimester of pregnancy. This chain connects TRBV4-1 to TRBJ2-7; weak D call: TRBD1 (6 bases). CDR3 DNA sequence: TGCGCCAGCAGCCCACCATGGACAGAGTCCGAGCAGTACTTC. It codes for CASSPPWTESEQYF.